Following are 22 T cell receptor beta chains from one sample sequenced in a study of beta chain features in type 1 diabetes. Since all of the isolated RNA was reverse transcribed, expressed TCRB transcripts were what got sequenced. Sequenced by immunoSEQ multiplex PCR; TCRdb stores in-frame clones only, minus some. The table includes around 150,000 clones, around 7% detected once. The sample was central memory CD4+ T cells from blood. These receptors came from a woman aged 25 to 39 in good health.

The chain employs TRBV5-1 and TRBJ2-3; 9 bases agree with TRBD2. The ends lost 4 bases at V and 0 bases at J; junction bases unmatched: 6. This CDR3 has 16 residues. From germline, CDR1 is SGHRS and CDR2 YFSETQ. CDR3 protein: CASSLPSGTSTDTQYF. The CDR3 DNA reads TGCGCCAGCAGCCTTCCTAGCGGGACTAGCACAGATACGCAGTATTTT.

By sample fraction, this clone is medium-sized. V usage is TRBV28 and J usage is TRBJ2-7; 11 nucleotides match TRBD1. There are 14 residues in the CDR3. Trimming took 8 bases from V and 2 from J; bases not matched to a gene: 5. Germline V gene sequence: CDR1 MDHEN, CDR2 SYDVKM. The CDR3: CASVGQGAAYEQYF. The CDR3 DNA follows: TGTGCCAGCGTAGGACAGGGGGCCGCCTACGAGCAGTACTTC.

Only a few counts were recorded for this clone. The chain combines TRBV7-4 with TRBJ2-7, with 7 nucleotides matching TRBD2. CDR3 length equals 13 residues. V dropped 4 bases and J dropped 7; count of bases not matched to a gene: 7. Germline lookup yields CDR1 SGHVT and CDR2 SQSDAQ. The CDR3 DNA reads as TGTGCCAGCAGCTCAGCGGGAACGGGGGAGCAGTACTTC. Its protein is CASSSAGTGEQYF.

This clone was seen only a few times. This chain connects TRBV19 to TRBJ2-7, with 8 positions matching TRBD1. The V gene end was trimmed by 5 bases and the J gene end by 2 bases; junction bases not matched to a gene: 2. The CDR3 sequence is 13 residues long. In germline, CDR1 is LNHDA, CDR2 SQIVND (reference sequence). CDR3 loop: CASSRTGTYEQYF. The DNA of the CDR3 is TGTGCCAGTAGTCGGACAGGGACCTACGAGCAGTACTTC.

V usage is TRBV4-2 and J usage is TRBJ1-3; no definite D call. Trimming removed 0 bases from V and 4 bases from J, with 19 bases in between. The V gene's germline CDR1 is LGHNA and CDR2 YNFKEQ. CDR3 length equals 18 residues. The CDR3 spells CASSQDQTTALAGNTIYF. The DNA for the CDR3 is TGTGCCAGCAGCCAAGACCAAACCACAGCTTTGGCCGGAAACACCATATATTTT.

The rearrangement uses TRBV28 and TRBJ2-5; D is perhaps TRBD2 (7 bases). The CDR3 loop spans 13 amino acids. Germline lookup yields CDR1 MDHEN and CDR2 SYDVKM. The V gene lost 6 bases and the J gene lost 4 bases, with 12 bases spanning the gap. The CDR3 protein is CASRLGGGETQYF. CDR3 DNA: TGTGCCAGCAGACTAGGGGGGGGAGAGACCCAGTACTTC. Drawing the rest from reference TRBV28 and TRBJ2-5, the complete variable domain is DVKVTQSSRYLVKRTGEKVFLECVQDMDHENMFWYRQDPGLGLRLIYFSYDVKMKEKGDIPEGYSVSREKKERFSLILESASTNQTSMYLCASRLGGGETQYFGPGTRLLVL.

The V gene is TRBV18, the J gene TRBJ2-7; the match to TRBD1 covers 9 bases. The CDR3 runs to 16 residues. Germline V gene lookup returns CDR1 KGHSH and CDR2 LQKENI. V gave up 1 base and J gave up 3 bases; unmatched junction bases: 7. The chain's CDR3 is CASSPQPQTGGYEQYF. In nucleotides, the CDR3 is TGTGCCAGCTCACCACAACCGCAGACAGGGGGCTACGAGCAGTACTTC.

This chain connects TRBV7-8 to TRBJ2-2; 8 nucleotides align to TRBD2. V was pared by 5 bases and J by 4 bases, with 12 bases of the junction left unmatched. The CDR3 loop spans 17 amino acids. Per the germline V gene, CDR1 is SGHVS and CDR2 is FQNEAQ. The CDR3 reads CASSRMGGSGSTGELFF. In DNA, the CDR3 is TGTGCCAGCAGCCGCATGGGGGGGAGCGGGAGCACCGGGGAGCTGTTTTTT.

The V call is TRBV5-6, the J call TRBJ2-1; no reliable D call. The CDR3 consists of 13 residues. Germline CDR1 reads SGHDT; CDR2 reads YYEEEE. V gave up 0 bases and J gave up 4 bases, with 5 bases separating them. CDR3 amino acids: CASSLAFYNEQFF. The CDR3 region has the DNA TGTGCCAGCAGCTTGGCCTTTTACAATGAGCAGTTCTTC. The variable domain in full, with the rest retrieved from reference TRBV5-6 and TRBJ2-1, is DAGVTQSPTHLIKTRGQQVTLRCSPKSGHDTVSWYQQALGQGPQFIFQYYEEEERQRGNFPDRFSGHQFPNYSSELNVNALLLGDSALYLCASSLAFYNEQFFGPGTRLTVL.

The chain joins TRBV30 to TRBJ1-1, with 7 bases aligning to TRBD1. Looked up from germline, CDR1 is GTSNPN and CDR2 is SVGIG (reference sequence). The CDR3 has 16 amino acids. Germline trimming cut 4 bases from V and 0 bases from J; bases unmatched to any gene: 11. The CDR3 region is CAWNRDSPGLNTEAFF. The CDR3, as DNA: TGTGCCTGGAATAGGGACAGCCCAGGGTTGAACACTGAAGCTTTCTTT. Full variable domain (missing parts from reference TRBV30 and TRBJ1-1): SQTIHQWPATLVQPVGSPLSLECTVEGTSNPNLYWYRQAAGRGLQLLFYSVGIGQISSEVPQNLSASRPQDRQFILSSKKLLLSDSGFYLCAWNRDSPGLNTEAFFGQGTRLTVV.

The chain links TRBV7-2 to TRBJ2-1, with 9 bases matching TRBD2. The V and J ends lost 3 bases and 8 bases, in that order; junction bases with no gene match: 11. Looked up from germline, CDR1 is SGHTA and CDR2 is FQGNSA. This CDR3 is built from 16 residues. The CDR3 DNA follows: TGTGCCAGCAGCTTCTCTGGGGCGGGAGGGACGGATGAGCAGTTCTTC. Translating gives CASSFSGAGGTDEQFF.

This clone was seen only a few times. This rearrangement joins TRBV5-1 to TRBJ1-1; D is unresolved. Germline values: CDR1 SGHRS, CDR2 YFSETQ. The CDR3 extends over 14 amino acids. Between the trimmed V and J ends, which lost 0 bases and 5 bases, there was a span of 11 bases. CDR3 DNA: TGCGCCAGCAGCTTGGATCTTCCGGGTACTGAAGCTTTCTTT. This encodes CASSLDLPGTEAFF.

This clone turned up a few times. The rearrangement uses TRBV6-5 and TRBJ1-5; D is unclear. V was trimmed by 4 bases and J by 3 bases, leaving 13 bases between them. The CDR3 length is 15 residues. Per the germline V gene, CDR1 is MNHEY and CDR2 is SVGAGI. The CDR3 region is CASSSGQTYNQPQHF. CDR3 bases: TGTGCCAGCAGTTCTGGGCAGACCTACAATCAGCCCCAGCATTTT.

V and J are TRBV7-2 and TRBJ2-7; 9 positions agree with TRBD2. The CDR3 spans 16 residues. Looked up from germline, CDR1 is SGHTA and CDR2 is FQGNSA. V trimming: 4 bases; J trimming: 0 bases; junction bases outside the gene matches: 7. CDR3 in amino acids: CASSSRAGGSSYEQYF. CDR3 coding DNA: TGTGCCAGCAGCTCGAGAGCGGGGGGTAGCTCCTACGAGCAGTACTTC.

This clone appeared a few times. This chain connects TRBV30 to TRBJ2-1; D might be TRBD2 (6 bases). Germline CDR1 and CDR2: GTSNPN and SVGIG (reference sequence). CDR3 size: 13 residues. Trimming stripped 1 base from V and 5 bases from J, with 9 bases between. CDR3 region: CAWSGLVNNEQFF. In DNA form, the CDR3 reads TGTGCCTGGAGTGGACTAGTTAACAATGAGCAGTTCTTC.

The V gene is TRBV18, the J gene TRBJ2-3; D perhaps matches TRBD2 (6 bases). Germline V lookup: CDR1 KGHSH, CDR2 LQKENI. The germline V and J ends were trimmed by 4 bases and 6 bases, with 14 bases remaining between them. The CDR3 has 14 residues. CDR3 sequence (DNA): TGTGCCAGCTCACAGATGGAGGGTAGGGATACGCAGTATTTT. The encoded protein is CASSQMEGRDTQYF.

This clone turned up a few times. This chain joins TRBV28 and TRBJ2-3; tentatively, D is TRBD2 (5 bases). This CDR3 has 13 amino acids. The germline V gene has CDR1 MDHEN and CDR2 SYDVKM. The ends were cut back, 5 bases at V and 7 bases at J, with 13 bases in the middle. The CDR3 spells CASSMVGAHTQYF. The CDR3, as DNA: TGTGCCAGCAGTATGGTGGGAGCCCATACGCAGTATTTT. Full variable domain (rest looked up from reference TRBV28 and TRBJ2-3): DVKVTQSSRYLVKRTGEKVFLECVQDMDHENMFWYRQDPGLGLRLIYFSYDVKMKEKGDIPEGYSVSREKKERFSLILESASTNQTSMYLCASSMVGAHTQYFGPGTRLTVL.

V usage is TRBV5-1 and J usage is TRBJ2-3, with 7 bases fitting TRBD2. CDR1 is SGHRS, CDR2 YFSETQ, per germline. The V segment lost 1 base and the J segment 2 bases; nucleotides outside the gene matches: 7. The CDR3 has 16 residues. The chain's CDR3 is CASSLSLRGYTDTQYF. The CDR3 DNA is TGCGCCAGCAGCTTGTCTTTGCGGGGGTACACAGATACGCAGTATTTT.

This clone occurred a few times. The chain combines TRBV6-4 with TRBJ2-1; 12 bases match TRBD2. The CDR3 totals 15 residues. CDR1 and CDR2 (germline): MRHNA, SNTAGT. J lost 4 bases, V lost 3 bases, and 1 base had no gene match. The CDR3 is CASSETSGSYNEQFF. Written as DNA, the CDR3 is TGTGCCAGCAGTGAGACTAGCGGGAGTTACAATGAGCAGTTCTTC.

This clone was recorded at least ten times. J is TRBJ2-3 and V is TRBV28; no reliable D call. The germline gives CDR1 MDHEN, CDR2 SYDVKM. The CDR3 is made up of 12 amino acids. Deletions cut 6 bases from V and 4 bases from J, with 8 bases between. The CDR3 DNA reads as TGTGCCAGCAGACTGAGGCCAGATACGCAGTATTTT. It specifies CASRLRPDTQYF.

In this sample, this clone turned up a few times. The rearrangement links TRBV11-2 to TRBJ2-7; D uncertain. The CDR3 spans 11 residues. CDR1 and CDR2 (germline): SGHAT, FQNNGV. Trimming stripped 6 bases from V and 2 bases from J, with 5 bases between. The CDR3 region is CASSGPYEQYF. In DNA, the CDR3 is TGTGCCAGCAGTGGCCCCTACGAGCAGTACTTC.

This chain connects TRBV9 to TRBJ2-1, with 12 bases lining up with TRBD1. After removal of 4 bases from V and 12 bases from J, the junction contained 17 bases not matched to a gene. The CDR3 has 17 residues. In germline, CDR1 is SGDLS, CDR2 YYNGEE. CDR3 bases: TGTGCCAGCAGCCCGCATATCCCGGGGACAGGGGGCGCGTGGCAGTTCTTC. This sequence encodes CASSPHIPGTGGAWQFF.